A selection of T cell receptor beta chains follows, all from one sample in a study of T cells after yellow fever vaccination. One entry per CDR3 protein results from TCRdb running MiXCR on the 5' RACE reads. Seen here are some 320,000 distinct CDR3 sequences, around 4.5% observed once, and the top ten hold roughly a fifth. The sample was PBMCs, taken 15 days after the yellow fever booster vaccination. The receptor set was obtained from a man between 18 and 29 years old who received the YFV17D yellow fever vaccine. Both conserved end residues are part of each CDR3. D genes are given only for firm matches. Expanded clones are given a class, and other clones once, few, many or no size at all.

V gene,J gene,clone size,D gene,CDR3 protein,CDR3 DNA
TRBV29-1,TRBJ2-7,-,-,CSVELNYEQYF,TGCAGCGTTGAGCTGAACTACGAGCAGTACTTC
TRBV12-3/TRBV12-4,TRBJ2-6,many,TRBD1,CASRQGTAGANVLTF,TGTGCCAGCAGGCAAGGGACAGCTGGGGCCAACGTCCTGACTTTC
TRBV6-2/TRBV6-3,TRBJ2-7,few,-,CASSYGGGSYEQYF,TGTGCCAGCAGTTATGGAGGGGGCTCCTACGAGCAGTACTTC
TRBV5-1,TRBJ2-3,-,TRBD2,CASSFALAGDTDTQYF,TGCGCCAGCAGCTTCGCACTAGCGGGGGACACAGATACGCAGTATTTT
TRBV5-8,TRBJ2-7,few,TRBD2,CASSWRLTSGNYEQYF,TGTGCCAGCAGCTGGAGGTTAACTAGCGGAAACTACGAGCAGTACTTC
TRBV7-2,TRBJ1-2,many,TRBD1,CASSLWFRQGGYRNYGYTF,TGTGCCAGCAGCTTATGGTTCCGGCAGGGGGGATACCGTAACTATGGCTACACCTTC
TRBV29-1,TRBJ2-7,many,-,CSVSGAADEQYF,TGCAGCGTGAGTGGGGCGGCGGACGAGCAGTACTTC
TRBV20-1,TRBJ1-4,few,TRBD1,CSARGQAGSGILFF,TGCAGTGCTCGCGGACAGGCTGGCTCGGGGATACTGTTTTTT
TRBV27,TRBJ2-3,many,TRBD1,CASSPLGQGEDTQYF,TGTGCCAGCAGTCCACTCGGACAGGGGGAAGATACGCAGTATTTT
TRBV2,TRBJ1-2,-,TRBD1,CASSGEGGYNGYTF,TGTGCCAGCAGTGGCGAAGGGGGCTACAATGGCTACACCTTC
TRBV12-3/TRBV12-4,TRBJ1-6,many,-,CASQDRPNSPLHF,TGTGCCAGTCAAGACAGGCCTAATTCACCCCTCCACTTT
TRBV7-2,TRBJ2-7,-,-,CASSTGTNYEQYF,TGTGCCAGCAGCACCGGGACGAACTACGAGCAGTACTTC
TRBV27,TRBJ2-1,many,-,CASRRGGSSYNEQFF,TGTGCCAGCAGAAGGGGGGGGAGCTCCTACAATGAGCAGTTCTTC
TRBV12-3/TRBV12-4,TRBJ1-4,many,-,CASSQNRQLGNEKLFF,TGTGCCAGCAGTCAAAACAGACAGCTCGGGAATGAAAAACTGTTTTTT
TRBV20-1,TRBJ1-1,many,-,CSARVGINTEAFF,TGCAGTGCTAGAGTCGGGATTAACACTGAAGCTTTCTTT
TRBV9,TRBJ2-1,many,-,CASSVGEQFF,TGTGCCAGCAGCGTAGGTGAGCAGTTCTTC
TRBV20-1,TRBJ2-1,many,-,CSAKGIGFYNEQFF,TGCAGTGCGAAGGGGATAGGTTTCTACAATGAGCAGTTCTTC
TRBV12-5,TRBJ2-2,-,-,CASGLVRGTHTGELFF,TGTGCTAGTGGTTTGGTACGAGGGACACACACCGGGGAGCTGTTTTTT
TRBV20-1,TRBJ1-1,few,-,CSARVRDAEAFF,TGCAGTGCCAGGGTGAGGGACGCTGAAGCTTTCTTT
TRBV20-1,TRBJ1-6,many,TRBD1,CSARDPRDSSSPLHF,TGCAGTGCTAGAGACCCCCGGGACAGCTCTTCACCCCTCCACTTT
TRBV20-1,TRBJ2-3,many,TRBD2,CSTNKQRGLSTDTQYF,TGCAGTACCAACAAGCAGCGGGGCCTCAGCACAGATACGCAGTATTTT
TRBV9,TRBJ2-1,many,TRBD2,CASSAKTSGGAHEQFF,TGTGCCAGCAGCGCAAAAACTAGCGGGGGGGCTCATGAGCAGTTCTTC
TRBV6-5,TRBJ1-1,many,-,CASSLPGTLAFF,TGTGCCAGCAGCCTACCGGGAACTCTAGCTTTCTTT
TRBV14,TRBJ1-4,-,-,CASSQVWPGEQTPREKLFF,TGTGCCAGCAGCCAAGTATGGCCGGGAGAGCAGACGCCGCGGGAAAAACTGTTTTTT
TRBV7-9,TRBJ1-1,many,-,CASSLGQEGTEAFF,TGTGCCAGCAGCTTAGGACAGGAGGGCACTGAAGCTTTCTTT
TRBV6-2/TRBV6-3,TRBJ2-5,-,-,CASSPGGDQETQYF,TGTGCCAGCAGTCCCGGTGGGGATCAAGAGACCCAGTACTTC
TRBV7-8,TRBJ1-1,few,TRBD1,CASSPRIGLTGQNTEAFF,TGTGCCAGCAGCCCCCGGATCGGTTTGACAGGGCAGAACACTGAAGCTTTCTTT
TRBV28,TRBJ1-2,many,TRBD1,CASSEGQNYGYTF,TGTGCCAGCAGTGAGGGACAGAACTATGGCTACACCTTC
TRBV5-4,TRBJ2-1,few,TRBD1,CASSLAGGTGNHNEQFF,TGTGCCAGCAGCTTGGCCGGAGGGACAGGGAACCACAATGAGCAGTTCTTC
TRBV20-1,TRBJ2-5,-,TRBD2,CSAKHSGVETQYF,TGCAGTGCTAAGCATAGCGGGGTTGAGACCCAGTACTTC
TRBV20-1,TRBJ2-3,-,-,CSASGTTGGGEDTQYF,TGCAGTGCAAGCGGGACTACAGGAGGGGGGGAAGATACGCAGTATTTT
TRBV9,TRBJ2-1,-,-,CASSVVGSSYNEQFF,TGTGCCAGCAGCGTAGTGGGAAGCTCCTACAATGAGCAGTTCTTC
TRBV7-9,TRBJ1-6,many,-,CASSSGQNNSPLHF,TGTGCCAGCAGCTCCGGACAGAATAATTCACCCCTCCACTTT
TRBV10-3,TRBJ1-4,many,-,CATTYRVREKLFF,TGTGCCACAACGTACAGGGTTCGGGAAAAACTGTTTTTT
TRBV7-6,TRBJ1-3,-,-,CASSLVPNTIYF,TGTGCCAGCAGCTTAGTCCCAAACACCATATATTTT
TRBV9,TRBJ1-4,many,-,CASSPQERATNEKLFF,TGTGCCAGCAGCCCCCAGGAGAGAGCAACTAATGAAAAACTGTTTTTT
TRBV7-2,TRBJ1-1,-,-,CASSLAPSYSTEAFF,TGTGCCAGCAGCTTAGCGCCCTCCTATAGCACTGAAGCTTTCTTT
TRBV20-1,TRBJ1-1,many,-,CSARQGLDTEAFF,TGCAGTGCTAGACAGGGGTTAGACACTGAAGCTTTCTTT
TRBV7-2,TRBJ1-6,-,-,CASSSGPASYNSPLHF,TGTGCCAGCAGTTCGGGGCCCGCCTCCTATAATTCACCCCTCCACTTT
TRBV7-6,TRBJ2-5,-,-,CASSLDSPGTQYF,TGTGCCAGCAGCTTAGACAGCCCCGGGACCCAGTACTTC
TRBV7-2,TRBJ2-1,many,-,CASSSGSFRGFSYNEQFF,TGTGCCAGCAGCTCGGGTAGCTTCCGCGGATTCTCCTACAATGAGCAGTTCTTC
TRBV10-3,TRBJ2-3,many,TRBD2,CAISDRTSGTDTQYF,TGTGCCATCAGTGATCGGACTAGCGGCACAGATACGCAGTATTTT
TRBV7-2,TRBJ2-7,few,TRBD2,CASSLGLGGQYEQYF,TGTGCCAGCAGCTTAGGATTGGGAGGGCAGTACGAGCAGTACTTC
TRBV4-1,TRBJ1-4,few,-,CASSQDESTGEKLFF,TGCGCCAGCAGCCAAGACGAAAGTACAGGGGAAAAACTGTTTTTT
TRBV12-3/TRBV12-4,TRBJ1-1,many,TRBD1,CASSPQQGMNTEAFF,TGTGCCAGCAGCCCTCAACAGGGGATGAACACTGAAGCTTTCTTT
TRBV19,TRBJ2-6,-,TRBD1,CASSIGQGISGANVLTF,TGTGCCAGTAGTATTGGACAGGGGATCTCTGGGGCCAACGTCCTGACTTTC
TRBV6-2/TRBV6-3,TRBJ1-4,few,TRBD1,CASSYPSTGLNEKLFF,TGTGCCAGCAGTTACCCGTCGACAGGGTTGAATGAAAAACTGTTTTTT
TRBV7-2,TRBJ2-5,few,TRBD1,CASRIRTGQETQYF,TGTGCCAGCAGAATACGGACAGGGCAAGAGACCCAGTACTTC
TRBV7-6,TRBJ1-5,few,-,CASSPEPNQPQHF,TGTGCCAGCAGCCCTGAACCTAATCAGCCCCAGCATTTT
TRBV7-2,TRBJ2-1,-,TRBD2,CASSLALAASSYNEQFF,TGTGCCAGCAGCTTAGCACTAGCGGCAAGCTCCTACAATGAGCAGTTCTTC
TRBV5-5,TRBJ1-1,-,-,CASSSSTGHTEAFF,TGTGCCAGCAGCTCAAGCACGGGTCACACTGAAGCTTTCTTT
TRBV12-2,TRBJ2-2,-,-,CASRPTPLPSMRGDTGELFF,TGTGCAAGTCGGCCTACCCCCTTGCCTTCTATGCGGGGGGACACCGGGGAGCTGTTTTTT
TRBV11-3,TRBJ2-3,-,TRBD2,CASSPGTSVDTQFF,TGTGCCAGCAGCCCCGGGACTAGTGTGGATACGCAGTTTTTT
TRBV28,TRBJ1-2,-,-,CASRGIRAGYGYTF,TGTGCCAGCAGAGGGATTCGGGCTGGCTATGGCTACACCTTC
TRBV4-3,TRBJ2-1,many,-,CASSQGAGPYNEQFF,TGCGCCAGCAGCCAAGGGGCGGGCCCCTACAATGAGCAGTTCTTC
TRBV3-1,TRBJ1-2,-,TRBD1,CASSHLDRGHGYTF,TGTGCCAGCAGCCACCTGGACAGGGGGCATGGCTACACCTTC